Included here is one TCR beta chain sequence, with context. No antigen is known for it. This sample stems from a study of T cell responses to AZD1222 COVID-19 vaccine. Whole-study findings and limits: Distributed over spike, vaccine-associated CD4 TCRs predominated at 160-218 and 743-854.

The data were produced by immunoSEQ multiplex PCR, yet TCRdb's version contains in-frame clones alone and is incomplete. The table lists roughly 150,000 clones, about 88% of them singletons. Germline V CDR1 and CDR2: SGHVS, FQNEAQ. Trimming cost V 5 bases and J 8 bases; bases outside gene matches: 5. The CDR3 length is 14 residues. This receptor was identified in an adult in good health. This chain uses TRBV7-8 with TRBJ1-4; 10 bases fit TRBD1. The material was peripheral blood, obtained on day 0 of AZD1222 vaccination. This CDR3 reads CASSRTGGNEKLFF. The CDR3 nucleotides are TGTGCCAGCAGCCGGACAGGGGGTAACGAAAAACTGTTTTTT.